This T cell receptor beta chain derives from a study of T cell responses to AZD1222 COVID-19 vaccine. Study-wide context: Second-dose intervals of approximately 4 or approximately 12 weeks were pooled.

TCRdb's table, derived via immunoSEQ multiplex PCR, lists solely in-frame clones and lacks some. The sample records more than 95,000 clones, approximately 89% being singletons. Details on this clone: Its antigen is currently unknown.

Points from the study as a whole: Seropositivity was recorded at baseline in only five to seven AZD1222 recipients. There were repertoire samples only from the period after the peak T cell response.

CDR3 length: 14 amino acids. Trimming stripped 7 bases from V and 1 base from J, with 11 bases between. Germline V gives CDR1 SGHRS, CDR2 YFSETQ. V usage is TRBV5-1 and J usage is TRBJ2-2, with TRBD1 as a possible D gene (6 bases). The source is an adult in good health. Sequencing used peripheral blood, obtained on day 0 of AZD1222 vaccination. The CDR3 sequence: CASRRTENTGELFF. CDR3 DNA sequence: TGCGCCAGCCGCCGGACAGAGAACACCGGGGAGCTGTTTTTT.